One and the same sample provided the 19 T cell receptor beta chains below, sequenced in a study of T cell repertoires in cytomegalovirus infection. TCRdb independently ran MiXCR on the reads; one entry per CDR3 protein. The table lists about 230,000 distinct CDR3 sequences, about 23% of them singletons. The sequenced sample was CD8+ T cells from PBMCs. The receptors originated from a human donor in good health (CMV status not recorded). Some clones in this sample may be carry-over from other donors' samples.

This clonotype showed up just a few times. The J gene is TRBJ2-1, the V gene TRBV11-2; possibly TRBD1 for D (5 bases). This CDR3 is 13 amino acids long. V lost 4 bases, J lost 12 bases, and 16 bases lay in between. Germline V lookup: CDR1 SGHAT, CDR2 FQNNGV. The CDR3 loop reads CASSSGQGFGQFF. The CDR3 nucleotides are TGTGCCAGCAGCTCCGGTCAGGGTTTCGGGCAGTTCTTC.

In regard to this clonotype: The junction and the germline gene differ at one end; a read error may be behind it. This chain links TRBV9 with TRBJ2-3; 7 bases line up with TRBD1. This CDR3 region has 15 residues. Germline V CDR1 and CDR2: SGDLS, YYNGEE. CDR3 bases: TGTGCCAGCAGCACGTGGGACAGCAACTCAGATACGCAGTGTTTT. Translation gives CASSTWDSNSDTQCF.

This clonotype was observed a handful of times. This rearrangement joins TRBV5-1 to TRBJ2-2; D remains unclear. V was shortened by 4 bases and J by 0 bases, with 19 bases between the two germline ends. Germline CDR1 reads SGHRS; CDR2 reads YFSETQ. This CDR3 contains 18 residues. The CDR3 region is CASSPVGSIRSNTGELFF. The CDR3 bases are TGCGCCAGCAGCCCCGTGGGCTCGATCCGTTCGAACACCGGGGAGCTGTTTTTT.

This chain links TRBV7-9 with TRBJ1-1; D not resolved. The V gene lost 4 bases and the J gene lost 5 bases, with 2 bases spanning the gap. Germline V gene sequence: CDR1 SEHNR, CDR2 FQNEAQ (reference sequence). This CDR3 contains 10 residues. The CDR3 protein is CASSYTEAFF. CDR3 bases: TGTGCCAGCAGCTATACTGAAGCTTTCTTT. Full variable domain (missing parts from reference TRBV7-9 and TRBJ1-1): DTGVSQNPRHKITKRGQNVTFRCDPISEHNRLYWYRQTLGQGPEFLTYFQNEAQLEKSRLLSDRFSAERPKGSFSTLEIQRTEQGDSAMYLCASSYTEAFFGQGTRLTVV.

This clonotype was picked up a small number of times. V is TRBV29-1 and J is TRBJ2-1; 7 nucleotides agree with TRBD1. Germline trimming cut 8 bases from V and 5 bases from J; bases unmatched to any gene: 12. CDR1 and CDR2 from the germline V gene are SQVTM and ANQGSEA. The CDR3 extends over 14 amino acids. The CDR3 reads CSSTGANSNNEQFF. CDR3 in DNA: TGCAGCTCTACAGGGGCCAACTCGAACAATGAGCAGTTCTTC.

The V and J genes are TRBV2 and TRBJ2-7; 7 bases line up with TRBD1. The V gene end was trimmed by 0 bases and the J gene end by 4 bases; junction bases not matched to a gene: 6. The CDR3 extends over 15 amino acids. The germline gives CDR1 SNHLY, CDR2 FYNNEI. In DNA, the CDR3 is TGTGCCAGCAGTGAAGCGTTTAACAGGGGTTACGAGCAGTACTTC. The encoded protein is CASSEAFNRGYEQYF.

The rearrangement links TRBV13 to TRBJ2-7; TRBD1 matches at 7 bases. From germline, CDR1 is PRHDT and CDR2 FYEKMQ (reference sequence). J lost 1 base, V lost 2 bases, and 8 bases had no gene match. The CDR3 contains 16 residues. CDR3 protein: CASSLSMGTESYEQYF. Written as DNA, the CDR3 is TGTGCCAGCAGCTTATCGATGGGGACAGAATCCTACGAGCAGTACTTC.

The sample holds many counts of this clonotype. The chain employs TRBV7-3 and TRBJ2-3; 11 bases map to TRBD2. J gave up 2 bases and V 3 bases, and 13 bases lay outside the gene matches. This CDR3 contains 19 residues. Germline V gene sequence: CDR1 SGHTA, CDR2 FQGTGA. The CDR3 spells CASSFNALAGGPHTDTQYF. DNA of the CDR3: TGTGCCAGCAGCTTTAACGCGCTAGCGGGGGGACCCCACACAGATACGCAGTATTTT.

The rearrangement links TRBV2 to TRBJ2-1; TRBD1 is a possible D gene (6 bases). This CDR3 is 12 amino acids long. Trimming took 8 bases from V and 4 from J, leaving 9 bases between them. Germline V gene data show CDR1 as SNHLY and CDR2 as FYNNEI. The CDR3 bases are TGTGCCAGCTTACAGGGATACAATGAGCAGTTCTTC. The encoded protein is CASLQGYNEQFF. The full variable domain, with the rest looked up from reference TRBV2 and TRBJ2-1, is EPEVTQTPSHQVTQMGQEVILRCVPISNHLYFYWYRQILGQKVEFLVSFYNNEISEKSEIFDDQFSVERPDGSNFTLKIRSTKLEDSAMYFCASLQGYNEQFFGPGTRLTVL.

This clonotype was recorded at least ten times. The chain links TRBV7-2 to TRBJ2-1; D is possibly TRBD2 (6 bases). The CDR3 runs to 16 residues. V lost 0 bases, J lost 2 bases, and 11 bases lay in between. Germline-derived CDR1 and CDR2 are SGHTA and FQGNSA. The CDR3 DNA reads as TGTGCCAGCAGCTTAGCGTTGGGGGGACCCTACAATGAGCAGTTCTTC. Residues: CASSLALGGPYNEQFF.

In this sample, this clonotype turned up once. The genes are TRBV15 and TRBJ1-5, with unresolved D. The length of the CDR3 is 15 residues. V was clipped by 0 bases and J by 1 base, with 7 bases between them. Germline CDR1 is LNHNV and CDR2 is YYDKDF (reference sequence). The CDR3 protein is CATSRDRLSNQPQHF. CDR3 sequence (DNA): TGTGCCACCAGCAGAGATCGTTTGAGCAATCAGCCCCAGCATTTT. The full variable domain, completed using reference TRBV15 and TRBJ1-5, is DAMVIQNPRYQVTQFGKPVTLSCSQTLNHNVMYWYQQKSSQAPKLLFHYYDKDFNNEADTPDNFQSRRPNTSFCFLDIRSPGLGDTAMYLCATSRDRLSNQPQHFGDGTRLSIL.

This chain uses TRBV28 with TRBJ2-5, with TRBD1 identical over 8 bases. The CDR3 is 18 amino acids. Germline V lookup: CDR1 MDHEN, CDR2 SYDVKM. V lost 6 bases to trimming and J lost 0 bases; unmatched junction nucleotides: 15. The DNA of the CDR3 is TGTGCCAGCAGCCCTACGGGACAGGTTATAAGGTACCAAGAGACCCAGTACTTC. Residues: CASSPTGQVIRYQETQYF.

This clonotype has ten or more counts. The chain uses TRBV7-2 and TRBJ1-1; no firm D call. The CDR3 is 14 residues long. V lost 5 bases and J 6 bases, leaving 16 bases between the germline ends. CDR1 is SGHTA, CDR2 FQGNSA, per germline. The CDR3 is CASSPHLLGAEAFF. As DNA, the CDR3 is TGTGCCAGCAGCCCACACCTGCTGGGAGCTGAAGCTTTCTTT.

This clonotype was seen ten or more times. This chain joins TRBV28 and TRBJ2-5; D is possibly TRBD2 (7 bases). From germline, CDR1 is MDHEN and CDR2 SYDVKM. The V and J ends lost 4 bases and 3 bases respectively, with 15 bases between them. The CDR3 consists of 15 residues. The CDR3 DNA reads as TGTGCCAGCAGTTCCCGGGGGGCGATGGAAGAGACCCAGTACTTC. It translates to CASSSRGAMEETQYF.

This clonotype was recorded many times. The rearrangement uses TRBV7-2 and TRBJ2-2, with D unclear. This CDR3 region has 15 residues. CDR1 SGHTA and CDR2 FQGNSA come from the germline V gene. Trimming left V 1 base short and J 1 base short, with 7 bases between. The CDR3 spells CASSLEGLNTGELFF. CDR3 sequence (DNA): TGTGCCAGCAGCTTAGAGGGCCTGAACACCGGGGAGCTGTTTTTT. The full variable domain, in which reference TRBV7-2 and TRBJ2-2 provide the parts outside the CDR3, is GAGVSQSPSNKVTEKGKDVELRCDPISGHTALYWYRQSLGQGLEFLIYFQGNSAPDKSGLPSDRFSAERTGGSVSTLTIQRTQQEDSAVYLCASSLEGLNTGELFFGEGSRLTVL.

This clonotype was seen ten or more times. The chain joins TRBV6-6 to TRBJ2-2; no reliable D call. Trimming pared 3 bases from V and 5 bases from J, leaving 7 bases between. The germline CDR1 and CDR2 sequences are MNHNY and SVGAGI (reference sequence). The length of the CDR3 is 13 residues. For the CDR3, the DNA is TGTGCCAGCAGTTATATTCCAACCGGGGAGCTGTTTTTT. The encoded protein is CASSYIPTGELFF.

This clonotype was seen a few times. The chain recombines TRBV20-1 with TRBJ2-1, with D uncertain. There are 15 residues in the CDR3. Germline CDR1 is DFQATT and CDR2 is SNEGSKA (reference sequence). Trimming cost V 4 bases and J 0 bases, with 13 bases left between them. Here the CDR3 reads CSAIPSGSSYNEQFF. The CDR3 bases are TGCAGTGCTATCCCCTCAGGCAGCTCCTACAATGAGCAGTTCTTC.

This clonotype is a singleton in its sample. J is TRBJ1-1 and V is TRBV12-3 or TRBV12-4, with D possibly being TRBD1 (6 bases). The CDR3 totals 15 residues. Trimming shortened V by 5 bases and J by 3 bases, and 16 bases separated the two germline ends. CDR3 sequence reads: CASSPGTGGYTEAFF. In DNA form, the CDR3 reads TGTGCCAGCAGTCCCGGGACGGGGGGCTACACTGAAGCTTTCTTT.

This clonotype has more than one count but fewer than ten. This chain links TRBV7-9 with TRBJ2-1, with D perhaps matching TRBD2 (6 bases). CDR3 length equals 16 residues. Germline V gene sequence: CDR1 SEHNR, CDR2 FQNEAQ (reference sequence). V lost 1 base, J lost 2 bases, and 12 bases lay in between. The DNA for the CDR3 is TGTGCCAGCAGCTTAGTTCCGGGGGTGACCTACAATGAGCAGTTCTTC. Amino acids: CASSLVPGVTYNEQFF.